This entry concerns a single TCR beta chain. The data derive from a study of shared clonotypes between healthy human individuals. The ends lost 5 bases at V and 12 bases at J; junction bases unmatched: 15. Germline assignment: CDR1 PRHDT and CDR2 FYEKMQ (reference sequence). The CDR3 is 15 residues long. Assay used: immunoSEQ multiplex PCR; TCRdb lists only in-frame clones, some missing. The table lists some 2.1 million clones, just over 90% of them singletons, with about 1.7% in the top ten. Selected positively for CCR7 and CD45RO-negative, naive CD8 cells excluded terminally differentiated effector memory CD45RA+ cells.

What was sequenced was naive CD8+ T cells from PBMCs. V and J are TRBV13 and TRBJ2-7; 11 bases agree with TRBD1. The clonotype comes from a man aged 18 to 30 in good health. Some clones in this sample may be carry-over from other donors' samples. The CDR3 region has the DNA TGTGCCAGCAGCCCGTCCCCGGGACAGGGGGTAATTATGTACTTC. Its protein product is CASSPSPGQGVIMYF.